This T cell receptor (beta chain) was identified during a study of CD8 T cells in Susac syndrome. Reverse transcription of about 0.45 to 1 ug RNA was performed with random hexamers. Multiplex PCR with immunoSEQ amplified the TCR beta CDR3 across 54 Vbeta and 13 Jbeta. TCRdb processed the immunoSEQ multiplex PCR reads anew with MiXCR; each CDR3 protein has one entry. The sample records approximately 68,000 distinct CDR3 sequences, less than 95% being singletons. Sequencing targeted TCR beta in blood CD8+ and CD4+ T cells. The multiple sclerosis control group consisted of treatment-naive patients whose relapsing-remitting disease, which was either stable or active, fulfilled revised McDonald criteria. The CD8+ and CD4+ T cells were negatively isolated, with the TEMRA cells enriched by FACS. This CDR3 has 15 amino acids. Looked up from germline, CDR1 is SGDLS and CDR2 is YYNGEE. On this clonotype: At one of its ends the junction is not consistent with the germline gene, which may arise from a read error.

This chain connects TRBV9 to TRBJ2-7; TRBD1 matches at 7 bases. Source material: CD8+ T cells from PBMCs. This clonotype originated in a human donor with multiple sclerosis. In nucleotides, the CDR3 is TGTGCCAGCAGCGTTACAGGGGACAGCCCCTACCAGCAGTACTTC. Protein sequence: CASSVTGDSPYQQYF.